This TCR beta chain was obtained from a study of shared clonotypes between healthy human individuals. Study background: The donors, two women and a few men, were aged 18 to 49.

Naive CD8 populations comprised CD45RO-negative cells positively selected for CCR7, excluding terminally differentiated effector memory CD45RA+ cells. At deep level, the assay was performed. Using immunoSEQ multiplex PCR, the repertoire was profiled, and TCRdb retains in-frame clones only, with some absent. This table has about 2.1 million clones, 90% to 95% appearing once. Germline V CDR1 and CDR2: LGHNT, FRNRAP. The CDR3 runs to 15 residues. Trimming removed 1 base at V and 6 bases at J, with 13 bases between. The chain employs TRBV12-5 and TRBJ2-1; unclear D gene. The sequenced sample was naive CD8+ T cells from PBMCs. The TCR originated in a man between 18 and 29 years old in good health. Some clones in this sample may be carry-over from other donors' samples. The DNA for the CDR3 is TGTGCTAGTGGTTTGGGACTCGGGTGGGGCAATGAGCAGTTCTTC. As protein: CASGLGLGWGNEQFF. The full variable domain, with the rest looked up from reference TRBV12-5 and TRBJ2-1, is DARVTQTPRHKVTEMGQEVTMRCQPILGHNTVFWYRQTMMQGLELLAYFRNRAPLDDSGMPKDRFSAEMPDATLATLKIQPSEPRDSAVYFCASGLGLGWGNEQFFGPGTRLTVL.